Sequencing of this TCR beta chain was carried out in a study of blood T cells in healthy people across ages. Findings and caveats of the study: TCR beta diversity, measured per million T cells, fell in a roughly linear way with age.

This CDR3 is built from 16 residues. Looked up from germline, CDR1 is LGHNA and CDR2 is YNFKEQ. V lost 7 bases, J lost 3 bases, and 20 bases lay in between. Primed by a sample-barcoded 5' primer and a J-beta primer mix, a second PCR proceeded for 7 to 11 cycles. MiXCR, run by TCRdb on the 5' RACE reads, gives a single entry per CDR3 protein. The sample lists around 990,000 distinct CDR3 sequences, around two fifths occurring once. This clonotype was counted only a few times. Its antigen is not identified. This TCR was sampled from a man aged 18 to 30 in good health. Sequenced sample: blood. The V gene is TRBV4-2, the J gene TRBJ2-3, with TRBD2 as a possible D gene (6 bases). The CDR3 loop reads CASKRAGLAETDTQYF. CDR3 in DNA: TGTGCCAGCAAACGGGCGGGATTAGCGGAAACAGATACGCAGTATTTT.